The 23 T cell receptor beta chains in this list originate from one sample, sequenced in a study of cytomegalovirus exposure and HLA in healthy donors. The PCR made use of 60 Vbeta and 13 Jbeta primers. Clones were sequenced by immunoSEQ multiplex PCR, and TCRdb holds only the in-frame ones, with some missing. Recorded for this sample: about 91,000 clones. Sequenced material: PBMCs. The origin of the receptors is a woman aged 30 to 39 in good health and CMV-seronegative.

Written as DNA, the CDR3 is TGTGCCAGCAGCACCCCCGGGACAGGGGGTCCCGGGGAGCTGTTTTTT. It is translated as CASSTPGTGGPGELFF. The chain is built from TRBV9 and TRBJ2-2; 11 nucleotides agree with TRBD1. CDR1 and CDR2 (germline): SGDLS, YYNGEE. CDR3 length: 16 residues. Losses at the gene ends were 4 bases for V and 6 bases for J; bases not matched to a gene: 8. Full variable domain (outside the CDR3, taken from reference TRBV9 and TRBJ2-2): DSGVTQTPKHLITATGQRVTLRCSPRSGDLSVYWYQQSLDQGLQFLIQYYNGEERAKGNILERFSAQQFPDLHSELNLSSLELGDSALYFCASSTPGTGGPGELFFGEGSRLTVL.

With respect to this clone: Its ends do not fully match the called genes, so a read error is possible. The CDR3 is CASSPGLAGVFEQFF. Here the CDR3 DNA reads TGTGCTAGCAGCCCTGGTCTAGCGGGAGTTTTTGAGCAGTTCTTC. The genes are TRBV7-7 and TRBJ2-1; 10 positions agree with TRBD2. The CDR3 spans 15 residues. Germline loops: CDR1 SSHAT, CDR2 FNYEAQ (reference sequence). Full variable domain (missing parts from reference TRBV7-7 and TRBJ2-1): GAGVSQSPRYKVTKRGQDVTLRCDPISSHATLYWYQQALGQGPEFLTYFNYEAQPDKSGLPSDRFSAERPEGSISTLTIQRTEQRDSAMYRCASSPGLAGVFEQFFGPGTRLTVL.

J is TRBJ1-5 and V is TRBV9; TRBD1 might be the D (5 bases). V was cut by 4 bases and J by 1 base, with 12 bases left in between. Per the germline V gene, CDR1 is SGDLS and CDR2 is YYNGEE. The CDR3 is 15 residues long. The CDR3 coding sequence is TGTGCCAGCAGCATGGAGGGGTGGAGCAATCAGCCCCAGCATTTT. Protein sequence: CASSMEGWSNQPQHF. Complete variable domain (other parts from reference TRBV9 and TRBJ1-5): DSGVTQTPKHLITATGQRVTLRCSPRSGDLSVYWYQQSLDQGLQFLIQYYNGEERAKGNILERFSAQQFPDLHSELNLSSLELGDSALYFCASSMEGWSNQPQHFGDGTRLSIL.

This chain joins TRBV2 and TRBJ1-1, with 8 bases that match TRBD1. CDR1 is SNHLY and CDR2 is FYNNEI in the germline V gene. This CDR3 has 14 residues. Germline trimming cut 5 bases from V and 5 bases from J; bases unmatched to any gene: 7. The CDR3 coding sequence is TGTGCCAGCAGTATACAGGGGGTAAGAACTGAAGCTTTCTTT. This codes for CASSIQGVRTEAFF.

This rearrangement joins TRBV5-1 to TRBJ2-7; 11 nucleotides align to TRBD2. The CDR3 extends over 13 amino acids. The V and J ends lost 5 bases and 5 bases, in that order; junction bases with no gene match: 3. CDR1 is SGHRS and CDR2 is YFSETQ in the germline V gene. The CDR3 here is CASSSGLADEQYF. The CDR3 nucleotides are TGCGCCAGCAGTTCGGGACTAGCGGACGAGCAGTACTTC.

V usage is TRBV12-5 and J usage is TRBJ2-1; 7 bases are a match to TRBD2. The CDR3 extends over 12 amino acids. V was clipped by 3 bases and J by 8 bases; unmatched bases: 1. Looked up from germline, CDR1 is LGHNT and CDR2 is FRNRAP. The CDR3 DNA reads TGTGCTAGTGGTTTCGGGGGGTATGAGCAGTTCTTC. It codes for CASGFGGYEQFF.

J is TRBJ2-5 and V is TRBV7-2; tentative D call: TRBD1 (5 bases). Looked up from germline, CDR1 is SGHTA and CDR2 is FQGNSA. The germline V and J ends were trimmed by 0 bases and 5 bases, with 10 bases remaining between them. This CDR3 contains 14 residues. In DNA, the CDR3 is TGTGCCAGCAGCTTAGCTAGGGGAAGCGAGACCCAGTACTTC. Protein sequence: CASSLARGSETQYF. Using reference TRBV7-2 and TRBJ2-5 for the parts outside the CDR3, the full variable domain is GAGVSQSPSNKVTEKGKDVELRCDPISGHTALYWYRQSLGQGLEFLIYFQGNSAPDKSGLPSDRFSAERTGGSVSTLTIQRTQQEDSAVYLCASSLARGSETQYFGPGTRLLVL.

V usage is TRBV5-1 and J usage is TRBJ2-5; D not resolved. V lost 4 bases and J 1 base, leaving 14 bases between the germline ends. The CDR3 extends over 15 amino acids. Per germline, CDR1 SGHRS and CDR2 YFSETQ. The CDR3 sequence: CASSLNLGPQETQYF. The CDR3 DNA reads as TGCGCCAGCAGCCTAAACCTAGGCCCCCAAGAGACCCAGTACTTC.

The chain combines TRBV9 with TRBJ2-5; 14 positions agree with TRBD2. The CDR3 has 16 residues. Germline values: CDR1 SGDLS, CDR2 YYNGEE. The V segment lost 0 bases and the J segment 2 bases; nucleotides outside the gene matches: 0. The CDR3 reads CASSVGLAGGQETQYF. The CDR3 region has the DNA TGTGCCAGCAGCGTAGGACTAGCGGGGGGGCAAGAGACCCAGTACTTC.

CDR3 in DNA: TGCGCCAGCAGCCCGACAGCTCCGGGGGAAGAGACCCAGTACTTC. The encoded protein is CASSPTAPGEETQYF. This sequence joins TRBV4-1 and TRBJ2-5; maybe TRBD2 (6 bases). Trimming took off 4 bases at V and 3 bases at J, with 15 bases between the two ends. The CDR3 has 15 amino acids. Germline V gene lookup returns CDR1 MGHRA and CDR2 YSYEKL.

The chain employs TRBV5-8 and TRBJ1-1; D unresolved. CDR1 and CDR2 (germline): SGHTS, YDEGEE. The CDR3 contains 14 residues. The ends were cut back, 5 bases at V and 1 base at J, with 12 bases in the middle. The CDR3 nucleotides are TGTGCCAGCAGTCTGGAGGCGGAGAACACTGAAGCTTTCTTT. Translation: CASSLEAENTEAFF.

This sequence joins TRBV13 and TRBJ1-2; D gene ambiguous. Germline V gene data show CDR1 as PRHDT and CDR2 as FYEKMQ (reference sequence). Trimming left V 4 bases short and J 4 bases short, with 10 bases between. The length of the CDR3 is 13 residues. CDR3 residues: CASSSTGGYGYTF. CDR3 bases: TGTGCCAGCAGCTCGACCGGCGGCTATGGCTACACCTTC.

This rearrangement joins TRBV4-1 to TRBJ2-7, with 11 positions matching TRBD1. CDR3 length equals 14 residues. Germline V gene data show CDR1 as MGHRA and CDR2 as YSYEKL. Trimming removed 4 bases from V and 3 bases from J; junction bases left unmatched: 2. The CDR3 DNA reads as TGCGCCAGCAGCCGGGGACAGGGGGACTACGAGCAGTACTTC. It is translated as CASSRGQGDYEQYF.

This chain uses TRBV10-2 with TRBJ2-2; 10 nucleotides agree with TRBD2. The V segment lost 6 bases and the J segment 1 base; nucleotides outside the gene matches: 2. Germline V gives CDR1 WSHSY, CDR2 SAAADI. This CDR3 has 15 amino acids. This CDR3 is CASREREGNTGELFF. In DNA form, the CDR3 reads TGCGCCAGCAGGGAGCGGGAGGGGAACACCGGGGAGCTGTTTTTT.

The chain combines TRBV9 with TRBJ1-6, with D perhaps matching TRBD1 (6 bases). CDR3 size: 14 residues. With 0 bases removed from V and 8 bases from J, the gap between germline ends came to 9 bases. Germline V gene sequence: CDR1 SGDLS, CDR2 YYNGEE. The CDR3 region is CASSVEAGDSPLHF. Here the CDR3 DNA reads TGTGCCAGCAGCGTAGAAGCAGGGGATTCACCCCTCCACTTT.

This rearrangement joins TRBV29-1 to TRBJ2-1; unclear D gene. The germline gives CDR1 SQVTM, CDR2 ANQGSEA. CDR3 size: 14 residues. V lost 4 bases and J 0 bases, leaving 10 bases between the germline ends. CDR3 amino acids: CSVGFRHSYNEQFF. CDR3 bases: TGCAGCGTTGGCTTCCGACACTCCTACAATGAGCAGTTCTTC.

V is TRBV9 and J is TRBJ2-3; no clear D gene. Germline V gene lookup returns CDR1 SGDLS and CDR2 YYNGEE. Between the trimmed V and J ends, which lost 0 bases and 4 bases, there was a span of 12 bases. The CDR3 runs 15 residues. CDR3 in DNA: TGTGCCAGCAGCGTAGGTGGTCTAGACGCAGATACGCAGTATTTT. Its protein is CASSVGGLDADTQYF. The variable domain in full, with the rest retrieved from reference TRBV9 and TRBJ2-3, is DSGVTQTPKHLITATGQRVTLRCSPRSGDLSVYWYQQSLDQGLQFLIQYYNGEERAKGNILERFSAQQFPDLHSELNLSSLELGDSALYFCASSVGGLDADTQYFGPGTRLTVL.

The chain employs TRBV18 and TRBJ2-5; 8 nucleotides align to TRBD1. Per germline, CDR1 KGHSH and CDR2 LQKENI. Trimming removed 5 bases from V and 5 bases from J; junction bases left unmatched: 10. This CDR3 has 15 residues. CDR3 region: CASSNSGGAGETQYF. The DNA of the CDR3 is TGTGCCAGCTCAAATTCAGGGGGCGCCGGGGAGACCCAGTACTTC. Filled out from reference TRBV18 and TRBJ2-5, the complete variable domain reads NAGVMQNPRHLVRRRGQEARLRCSPMKGHSHVYWYRQLPEEGLKFMVYLQKENIIDESGMPKERFSAEFPKEGPSILRIQQVVRGDSAAYFCASSNSGGAGETQYFGPGTRLLVL.

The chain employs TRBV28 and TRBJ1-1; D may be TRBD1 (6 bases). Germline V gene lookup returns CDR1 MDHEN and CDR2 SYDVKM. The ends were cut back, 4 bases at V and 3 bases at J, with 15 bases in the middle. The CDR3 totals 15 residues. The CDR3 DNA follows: TGTGCCAGCAGTTCGCCAGGGGCGAGGGACACTGAAGCTTTCTTT. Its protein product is CASSSPGARDTEAFF.

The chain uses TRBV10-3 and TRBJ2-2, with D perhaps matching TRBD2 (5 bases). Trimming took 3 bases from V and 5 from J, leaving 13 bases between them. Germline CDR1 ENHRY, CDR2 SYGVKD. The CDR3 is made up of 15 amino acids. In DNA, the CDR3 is TGTGCCATCAGTGAAATGTCTAGCCCAACCGGGGAGCTGTTTTTT. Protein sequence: CAISEMSSPTGELFF.

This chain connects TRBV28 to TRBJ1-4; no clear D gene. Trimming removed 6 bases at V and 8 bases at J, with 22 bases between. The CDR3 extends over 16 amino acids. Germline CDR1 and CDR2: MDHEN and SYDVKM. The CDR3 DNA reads TGTGCCAGCAGCACTCCGACATTCTCCCTTGGAGAAAAACTGTTTTTT. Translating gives CASSTPTFSLGEKLFF.

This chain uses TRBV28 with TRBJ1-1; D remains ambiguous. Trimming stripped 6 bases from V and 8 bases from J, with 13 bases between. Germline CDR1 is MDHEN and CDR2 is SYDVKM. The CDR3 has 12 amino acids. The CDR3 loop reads CASSLALVEAFF. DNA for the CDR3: TGTGCCAGCAGCTTGGCCCTTGTAGAAGCTTTCTTT.

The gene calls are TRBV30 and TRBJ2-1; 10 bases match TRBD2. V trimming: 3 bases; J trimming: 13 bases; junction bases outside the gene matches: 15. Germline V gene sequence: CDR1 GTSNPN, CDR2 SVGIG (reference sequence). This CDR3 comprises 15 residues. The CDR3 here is CAWSQYLAGAAFQFF. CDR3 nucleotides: TGTGCCTGGAGCCAATACCTAGCGGGGGCTGCGTTTCAGTTCTTC.